Listed below are T cell receptor beta chains from one sample, sequenced in a study of shared clonotypes between healthy human individuals. The assay was immunoSEQ multiplex PCR, and TCRdb's table has in-frame clones only and misses some. The data show under 2.5 million clones, 92% seen once. Source material: naive CD4+ T cells from PBMCs. The source of these receptors is a man aged 18 to 30 in good health. Some clones in this sample may be carry-over from other donors' samples. The CDR3 runs from the conserved cysteine through the conserved F or W. A D gene is named only where the DNA matches it firmly. A row's size may be missing; if present it is once, few, many or a size class.

size: NA; V: TRBV10-2; J: TRBJ2-1; D: TRBD1; CDR3: CASRRDRLYNEQFF; DNA: TGCGCCAGCCGCCGGGACAGACTATACAATGAGCAGTTCTTC
size: NA; V: TRBV4-1; J: TRBJ2-3; D: NA; CDR3: CASSRAVDTQYF; DNA: TGCGCCAGCAGCCGGGCGGTAGATACGCAGTATTTT
size: NA; V: TRBV7-3; J: TRBJ2-1; D: TRBD2; CDR3: CASSLTLAGHNEQFF; DNA: TGTGCCAGCAGCTTAACCCTAGCGGGGCACAATGAGCAGTTCTTC
size: NA; V: TRBV6-1; J: TRBJ2-3; D: TRBD2; CDR3: CASSEARGRGTDTQYF; DNA: TGTGCCAGCAGTGAGGCGAGAGGGAGGGGCACAGATACGCAGTATTTT
size: NA; V: TRBV18; J: TRBJ2-1; D: TRBD1; CDR3: CASSQDRLPYNEQFF; DNA: TGTGCCAGCTCGCAGGACAGGCTCCCCTACAATGAGCAGTTCTTC
size: NA; V: TRBV9; J: TRBJ2-7; D: NA; CDR3: CASSSSSSGYEQYF; DNA: NA
size: NA; V: TRBV4-1; J: TRBJ2-1; D: NA; CDR3: CASSLKAAPVNNEQFF; DNA: TGCGCCAGCAGCCTGAAGGCTGCCCCCGTAAACAATGAGCAGTTCTTC
size: NA; V: TRBV6-6; J: TRBJ1-5; D: NA; CDR3: CASSYLQGRQPQHF; DNA: TGTGCCAGCAGTTACCTGCAGGGTCGGCAGCCCCAGCATTTT
size: NA; V: TRBV14; J: TRBJ2-1; D: TRBD1; CDR3: CASRQTGVSYNEQFF; DNA: TGTGCCAGCAGACAAACAGGGGTATCCTACAATGAGCAGTTCTTC
size: NA; V: TRBV7-9; J: TRBJ1-3; D: NA; CDR3: CASTLGVSGNTIYF; DNA: TGTGCCAGCACCTTAGGGGTCTCTGGAAACACCATATATTTT
size: NA; V: TRBV7-9; J: TRBJ2-3; D: TRBD2; CDR3: CASSLGTSGSRVTDTQYF; DNA: TGTGCCAGCAGCCTTGGGACTAGCGGGAGTCGCGTCACAGATACGCAGTATTTT
size: NA; V: TRBV29-1; J: TRBJ1-5; D: TRBD1; CDR3: CSEEKGGCKPQHF; DNA: TGCAGCGAGGAGAAAGGGGGCTGTAAGCCCCAGCATTTT
size: NA; V: TRBV30; J: TRBJ2-3; D: TRBD2; CDR3: CAWSGSGYTDTQYF; DNA: TGTGCCTGGAGTGGTAGCGGGTACACAGATACGCAGTATTTT
size: NA; V: TRBV28; J: TRBJ2-7; D: TRBD1; CDR3: CASRERTGGSYEQYF; DNA: TGTGCCAGCAGAGAAAGGACAGGGGGCTCCTACGAGCAGTACTTC
size: few; V: TRBV4-3; J: TRBJ1-1; D: TRBD1; CDR3: CASSQRQGVRNTEAFF; DNA: TGCGCCAGCAGCCAGAGACAGGGGGTGAGGAACACTGAAGCTTTCTTT
size: NA; V: TRBV4-3; J: TRBJ2-6; D: TRBD1; CDR3: CASSPTPGQGLSGANVLTF; DNA: TGCGCCAGCAGCCCTACGCCGGGACAGGGGCTCTCTGGGGCCAACGTCCTGACTTTC
size: NA; V: TRBV7-6; J: TRBJ2-1; D: TRBD1; CDR3: CASSLVGQEQFF; DNA: TGTGCCAGCAGCTTAGTGGGACAGGAGCAGTTCTTC
size: NA; V: TRBV28; J: TRBJ2-7; D: TRBD1; CDR3: CASSETGTGESYEQYF; DNA: TGTGCCAGCAGTGAAACCGGGACAGGGGAATCCTACGAGCAGTACTTC